Listed below are T cell receptor beta chains from one sample, sequenced in a study of cytomegalovirus exposure and HLA in healthy donors. The protocol was immunoSEQ multiplex PCR, while the TCRdb copy is restricted to in-frame clones and leaves out a portion. The profile shows approximately 160,000 clones, 91% of them singletons. Specimen: PBMCs. The receptors derive from a woman between 18 and 29 years old in good health and CMV-seropositive. Each CDR3 is given with its conserved first and last residue. The D gene is left open where the match is weak. Size values are once, few and many counts, or a class for expanded clones, and some rows have none.

clone_size j_call d_call v_call cdr3_nt cdr3_aa
- TRBJ2-2 - TRBV6-5 TGTGCCAGCATAAAGTCCGGGTCCGGGGAGCTGTTTTTT CASIKSGSGELFF
- TRBJ2-2 TRBD2 TRBV28 TGTGCCAGCTTAGAACTAGCGGATACGAACACCGGGGAGCTGTTTTTT CASLELADTNTGELFF
once TRBJ2-7 TRBD1 TRBV6-1 TGTGCCAGCAGTGTCCAGGGGGCCGGGGGCTACGAGCAGTACTTC CASSVQGAGGYEQYF
- TRBJ2-7 TRBD1 TRBV2 TGTGCCAGCAGTGCGGACAGGGGGAACTACGAGCAGTACTTC CASSADRGNYEQYF
- TRBJ2-7 - TRBV28 TGTGCCAGCAGGGTCTCCGGGGGAAACTACGAGCAGTACTTC CASRVSGGNYEQYF
once TRBJ1-2 - TRBV5-6 TGTGCCAGCAGCTTGGCAGGGCTTCCCTCTAACTATGGCTACACCTTC CASSLAGLPSNYGYTF
- TRBJ2-7 TRBD2 TRBV28 TGTGCCAGCAGATCCCGTACTAGCGGGACCGGCTACGAGCAGTACTTC CASRSRTSGTGYEQYF
- TRBJ1-4 - TRBV12-5 TGTGCTAGTGGTTTGGTCCTTGCAACTAATGAAAAACTGTTTTTT CASGLVLATNEKLFF
few TRBJ2-1 TRBD2 TRBV18 TGTGCCAGCGGACGACTAGCGGGGGACAATGAGCAGTTCTTC CASGRLAGDNEQFF
- TRBJ2-7 TRBD1 TRBV2 TGTGCCAGCAGTGACTGGGACAGGGCTTACGAGCAGTACTTC CASSDWDRAYEQYF
- TRBJ2-6 - TRBV19 TGTGCCAGTATGTCAGGCCTGGCCGGGGCCAACGTCCTGACTTTC CASMSGLAGANVLTF
- TRBJ1-2 - TRBV6-5 TGTGCCAGCGAGGAGGGAAACGGCTACACCTTC CASEEGNGYTF
- TRBJ2-7 TRBD1 TRBV30 TGTGCCTGTGGGACAGGGGCCTACGAGCAGTACTTC CACGTGAYEQYF
once TRBJ1-1 - TRBV25-1 TGTGCCAGCAGCGGGATGCTGGCTGAAGCTTTCTTT CASSGMLAEAFF
- TRBJ2-4 TRBD1 TRBV5-1 TGCGCCAGCAGCCCAGGACAGGGCCGCAACATTCAGTACTTC CASSPGQGRNIQYF
- TRBJ1-2 - TRBV5-4 TGTGCCAGCAGCTTTTTGGGGCAGGACTATGGCTACACCTTC CASSFLGQDYGYTF
once TRBJ2-7 - TRBV6-1 TGTGCCAGCACCGTCACGGGATACGAGCAGTACTTC CASTVTGYEQYF
- TRBJ1-6 - TRBV10-2 TGCGCCAGCAGATCTCGTGAGTCGAGCATTTCGACACCCCTCCACTTT CASRSRESSISTPLHF
- TRBJ2-2 - TRBV7-9 TGTGCCAGCTATACAGAGAACACCGGGGAGCTGTTTTTT CASYTENTGELFF
- TRBJ2-7 - TRBV5-8 TGTGCCAGCAGCTTGGAGGATGGGGGCGCAAGCTCCTACGAGCAGTACTTC CASSLEDGGASSYEQYF
once TRBJ1-2 - TRBV6-5 TGTGCCAGCAGTTCCATTAGAGAGGAGTATGGCTACACCTTC CASSSIREEYGYTF
- TRBJ2-1 TRBD1 TRBV29-1 TGCAGCGAACGACAGGGGGCAAAGAATGAGCAGTTCTTC CSERQGAKNEQFF
- TRBJ2-7 TRBD2 TRBV7-9 TGTGCCAGCAGCCGCGCGGGAGCCCACGAGCAGTACTTC CASSRAGAHEQYF
once TRBJ1-4 TRBD1 TRBV9 TGTGCCAGCAGCGTAGACAGGGGTAATGAAAAACTGTTTTTT CASSVDRGNEKLFF
- TRBJ2-7 TRBD1 TRBV7-9 TGTGCCAGCAGCCCTGGACAGGGGGCGGGTGAGCAGTACTTC CASSPGQGAGEQYF
- TRBJ2-7 TRBD1 TRBV5-1 TGCGCCAGCAGCTTGGACTTGACAGGGACGGCCGAGCAGTACTTC CASSLDLTGTAEQYF
- TRBJ2-3 - TRBV2 TGTGCCAGCGCGTCCGCAGATACGCAGTATTTT CASASADTQYF
- TRBJ1-2 TRBD1 TRBV4-3 TGCGCCAGCAGCCAAGATATTGCACAGGGGACAGGCTACACCTTC CASSQDIAQGTGYTF
- TRBJ2-3 - TRBV7-6 TGTGCCAGCAGCTTAGTCGGGTTATCAGATACGCAGTATTTT CASSLVGLSDTQYF
- TRBJ2-3 - TRBV28 TGTGCCAGCAGTTTGGCAACAGATACGCAGTATTTT CASSLATDTQYF
- TRBJ1-2 TRBD1 TRBV11-2 TGTGCCAGCAGCCTTGGACAGGGGGCGCCTTATGGCTACACCTTC CASSLGQGAPYGYTF
- TRBJ1-4 - TRBV9 TGTGCCAGCAGCGCTACAGGGTTGCGCGGTGAAAAACTGTTTTTT CASSATGLRGEKLFF
once TRBJ1-2 TRBD1 TRBV5-1 TGCGCCAGCAGCTTGGCCAGGGGGAGGAGCGATGGCTACACCTTC CASSLARGRSDGYTF
- TRBJ2-3 TRBD2 TRBV6-6 TGTGCCAGCAGCCCCGGGCTAGCGGATAGCACAGATACGCAGTATTTT CASSPGLADSTDTQYF
once TRBJ2-2 TRBD2 TRBV14 TGTGCCAGCAGCAGACTAGCGGGGGGAACCGGGGAGCTGTTTTTT CASSRLAGGTGELFF
- TRBJ2-6 TRBD1 TRBV19 TGTGCCAGTTTACCGACAGGGGGCGGTGGGGCCAACGTCCTGACTTTC CASLPTGGGGANVLTF
- TRBJ1-4 TRBD1 TRBV7-8 TGTGCCAGCAGCTTACACCGAACCGACAGGGGTCGGCCGAATGAAAAACTGTTTTTT CASSLHRTDRGRPNEKLFF
- TRBJ1-2 TRBD1 TRBV6-6 TGTGCCAGCAGCCGCGGACAGGCCAACTATGGCTACACCTTC CASSRGQANYGYTF
- TRBJ2-7 - TRBV11-3 TGTGCCAGCAGCTTAGGCAGGGACTACGAGCAGTACTTC CASSLGRDYEQYF
- TRBJ1-2 - TRBV14 TGTGCCAGCAGCCAAGAGGTTGGCGGGGGCTACACCTTC CASSQEVGGGYTF
once TRBJ1-2 - TRBV6-1 TGTGCCAGCAGTGAAGCGGAAGGGGTCGGTGGCTACACCTTC CASSEAEGVGGYTF
- TRBJ2-7 TRBD2 TRBV4-1 TGCGCCAGCAGCACTCTAGCGGGCGCGTCCTACGAGCAGTACTTC CASSTLAGASYEQYF
- TRBJ2-2 - TRBV10-3 TGTGCCATCAGCCAAACAACAGGGAGCGGGGAGCTGTTTTTT CAISQTTGSGELFF
- TRBJ1-4 - TRBV18 TGTGCCAGCTCACCACTGTATAATGAAAAACTGTTTTTT CASSPLYNEKLFF
- TRBJ1-4 - TRBV18 TGTGCCAGCTCACCACGAACAGCAACTAATGAAAAACTGTTTTTT CASSPRTATNEKLFF
- TRBJ2-1 TRBD2 TRBV13 TGTGCCAGCAGCTCCCTCTCGACTAGCGGGGGGCGCAATGAGCAGTTCTTC CASSSLSTSGGRNEQFF
- TRBJ2-3 TRBD2 TRBV5-1 TGCGCCAGCAGCTATTCGGCGACTAGCGGGATAAGGGATACGCAGTATTTT CASSYSATSGIRDTQYF
- TRBJ1-5 TRBD1 TRBV2 TGTGCCAGCAGTTCGACAGGGGTGAACAATCAGCCCCAGCATTTT CASSSTGVNNQPQHF
- TRBJ1-5 - TRBV19 TGTGCCAGTAGTATAAGAACAGGTCAGCCCCAGCATTTT CASSIRTGQPQHF
- TRBJ2-4 - TRBV7-2 TGTGCCAGCAGCTCACTCCCGCTCAGGGTAGCCAAAAACATTCAGTACTTC CASSSLPLRVAKNIQYF
- TRBJ1-2 TRBD1 TRBV6-1 TGTGCCAGCAGTGATCGGGACAGCTCAAACTATGGCTACACCTTC CASSDRDSSNYGYTF
- TRBJ2-4 TRBD2 TRBV10-3 TGTGCCATCAGTGCGGGGAGGGCTGACATTCAGTACTTC CAISAGRADIQYF
- TRBJ1-2 - TRBV6-5 TGTGCCAGCAGGCCACAGGGCGGGTCCTATGGCTACACCTTC CASRPQGGSYGYTF
- TRBJ2-7 - TRBV4-3 TGCGCCAGCAGCCAAGAGGGCGGAGCGGAGAGCTCCTACGAGCAGTACTTC CASSQEGGAESSYEQYF
- TRBJ1-4 TRBD1 TRBV2 TGTGCCACCGGCCTCGGACAGGGCTCGGAAAAATTGTTTTTT CATGLGQGSEKLFF